The 8 T cell receptor beta chains below were found in one sample sequenced in a study of cytomegalovirus exposure and HLA in healthy donors. It was with 60 Vbeta and 13 Jbeta primers that the PCR ran. Profiled with immunoSEQ multiplex PCR; TCRdb holds only in-frame clones, not every one. The sample records approximately 77,000 clones, roughly 82% being singletons. The sequenced material came from PBMCs. The receptors derive from a male donor in good health and CMV-seropositive.

Here the CDR3 reads CAISGGTYEQYF. DNA of the CDR3: TGTGCCATCAGTGGCGGAACCTACGAGCAGTACTTC. This sequence joins TRBV10-3 and TRBJ2-7; D ambiguous. The V gene lost 4 bases and the J gene lost 2 bases, with 6 bases spanning the gap. This CDR3 has 12 amino acids. Germline loops: CDR1 ENHRY, CDR2 SYGVKD.

The chain is built from TRBV6-6 and TRBJ2-2; TRBD1 matches at 11 bases. The CDR3 contains 15 residues. J gave up 5 bases and V 6 bases, and 5 bases lay outside the gene matches. From germline, CDR1 is MNHNY and CDR2 SVGAGI (reference sequence). CDR3 sequence reads: CASSRGQGATGELFF. In DNA form, the CDR3 reads TGTGCCAGCAGCCGTGGACAGGGGGCTACCGGGGAGCTGTTTTTT.

V is TRBV10-3 and J is TRBJ2-7; D gene unclear. Trimming removed 2 bases at V and 6 bases at J, with 11 bases between. The CDR3 loop spans 13 amino acids. CDR1 and CDR2 from the germline V gene are ENHRY and SYGVKD. The CDR3 sequence: CAISEAPVGEQYF. CDR3 bases: TGTGCCATCAGTGAGGCCCCGGTTGGCGAGCAGTACTTC.

This clone appeared once. The J gene is TRBJ2-3, the V gene TRBV10-3, with 8 bases aligning to TRBD2. This CDR3 has 15 residues. J lost 2 bases, V lost 9 bases, and 10 bases had no gene match. Germline V gene data show CDR1 as ENHRY and CDR2 as SYGVKD. The CDR3 DNA sequence: TGTGCCATGGGGTCTAGCGGGTCTAACACAGATACGCAGTATTTT. It codes for CAMGSSGSNTDTQYF.

The chain joins TRBV28 to TRBJ1-6, with no clear D. The CDR3 sequence is 14 residues long. The V end was cut by 11 bases, the J end by 4 bases, with 15 bases between. The germline V gene has CDR1 MDHEN and CDR2 SYDVKM. The CDR3 nucleotides are TGTGCCTGCGAACCGACGGGTTATAATTCACCCCTCCACTTT. This gives the protein CACEPTGYNSPLHF.

The J gene is TRBJ1-1, the V gene TRBV11-2; TRBD1 aligns across 8 bases. Germline V gene lookup returns CDR1 SGHAT and CDR2 FQNNGV. V shed 1 base, J shed 0 bases, and the junction held 4 bases outside the gene matches. The CDR3 is 16 amino acids. In DNA form, the CDR3 reads TGTGCCAGCAGCTTAGCAGGGGGCAGATTGAACACTGAAGCTTTCTTT. Protein sequence: CASSLAGGRLNTEAFF.

The chain uses TRBV5-6 and TRBJ2-5; 9 bases agree with TRBD1. The germline CDR1 and CDR2 sequences are SGHDT and YYEEEE. The CDR3 is made up of 14 amino acids. The V and J ends lost 0 bases and 4 bases, in that order; junction bases with no gene match: 1. For the CDR3, the DNA is TGTGCCAGCAGCTTGGACAGGGGGCGAGAGACCCAGTACTTC. Encoded protein: CASSLDRGRETQYF.

The chain combines TRBV5-1 with TRBJ1-1; D perhaps matches TRBD1 (5 bases). The CDR3 contains 15 residues. V lost 5 bases and J lost 4, with 18 bases in between. The germline CDR1 and CDR2 sequences are SGHRS and YFSETQ. The DNA for the CDR3 is TGCGCCAGCAGTCACGGAGGGGTGCCGGCCACTGAAGCTTTCTTT. This translates into CASSHGGVPATEAFF.